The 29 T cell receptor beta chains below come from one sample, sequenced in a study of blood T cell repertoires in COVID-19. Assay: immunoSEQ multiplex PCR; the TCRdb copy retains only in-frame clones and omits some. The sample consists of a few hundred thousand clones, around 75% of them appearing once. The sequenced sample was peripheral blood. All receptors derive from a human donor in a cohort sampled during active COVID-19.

CDR3 sequence (DNA): TGTGCCAGCTCACAAACGGGAGGGGCAAACTACGAGCAGTACTTC. This gives the protein CASSQTGGANYEQYF. The chain joins TRBV18 to TRBJ2-7; TRBD2 matches at 8 bases. The CDR3 is 15 residues long. Trimming removed 4 bases from V and 3 bases from J; junction bases left unmatched: 8. Germline values: CDR1 KGHSH, CDR2 LQKENI.

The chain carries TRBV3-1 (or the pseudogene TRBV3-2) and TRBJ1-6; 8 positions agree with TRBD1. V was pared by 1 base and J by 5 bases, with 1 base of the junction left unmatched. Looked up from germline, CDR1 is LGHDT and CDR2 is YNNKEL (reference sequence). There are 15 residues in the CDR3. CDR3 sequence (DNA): TGTGCCAGCAGCCAAGGGACAGGGAATAATTCACCCCTCCACTTT. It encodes CASSQGTGNNSPLHF.

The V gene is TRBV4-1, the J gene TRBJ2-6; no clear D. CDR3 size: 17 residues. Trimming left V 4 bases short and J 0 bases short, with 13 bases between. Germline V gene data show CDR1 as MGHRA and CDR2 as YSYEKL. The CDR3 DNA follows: TGCGCCAGCAGCCGATCCACACCTTCCTCTGGGGCCAACGTCCTGACTTTC. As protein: CASSRSTPSSGANVLTF.

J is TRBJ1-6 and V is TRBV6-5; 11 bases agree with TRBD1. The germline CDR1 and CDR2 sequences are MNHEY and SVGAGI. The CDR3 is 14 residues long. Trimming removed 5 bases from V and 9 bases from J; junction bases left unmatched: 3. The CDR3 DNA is TGTGCCAGCAGTCCGGGACAGGGGGTTTCACCCCTCCACTTT. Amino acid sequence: CASSPGQGVSPLHF.

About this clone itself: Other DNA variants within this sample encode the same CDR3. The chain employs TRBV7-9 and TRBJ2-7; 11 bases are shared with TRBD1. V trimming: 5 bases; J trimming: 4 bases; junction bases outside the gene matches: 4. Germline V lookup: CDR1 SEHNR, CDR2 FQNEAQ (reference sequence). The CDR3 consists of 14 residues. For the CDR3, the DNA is TGTGCCAGCAGCCCCGGGACAGGGGGATACGAGCAGTACTTC. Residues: CASSPGTGGYEQYF.

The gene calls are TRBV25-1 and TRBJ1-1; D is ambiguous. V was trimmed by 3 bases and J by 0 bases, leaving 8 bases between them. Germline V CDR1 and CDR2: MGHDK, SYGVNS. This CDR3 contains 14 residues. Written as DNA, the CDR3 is TGTGCCAGCAGTGATATACGGGTGAACACTGAAGCTTTCTTT. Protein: CASSDIRVNTEAFF.

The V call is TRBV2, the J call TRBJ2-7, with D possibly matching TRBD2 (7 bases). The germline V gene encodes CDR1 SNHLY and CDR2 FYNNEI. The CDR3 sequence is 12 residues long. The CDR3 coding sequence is TGTGCGGGGGGGCGGAAGATCTACGAGCAGTACTTC. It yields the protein CAGGRKIYEQYF. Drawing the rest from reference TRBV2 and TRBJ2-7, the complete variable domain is EPEVTQTPSHQVTQMGQEVILRCVPISNHLYFYWYRQILGQKVEFLVSFYNNEISEKSEIFDDQFSVERPDGSNFTLKIRSTKLEDSAMYFCAGGRKIYEQYFGPGTRLTVT.

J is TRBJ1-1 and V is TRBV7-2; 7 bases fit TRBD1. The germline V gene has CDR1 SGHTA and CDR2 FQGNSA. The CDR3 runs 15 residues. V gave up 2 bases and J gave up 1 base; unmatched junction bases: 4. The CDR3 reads CASSLWGQRNTEAFF. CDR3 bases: TGTGCCAGCAGCTTATGGGGACAGAGGAACACTGAAGCTTTCTTT.

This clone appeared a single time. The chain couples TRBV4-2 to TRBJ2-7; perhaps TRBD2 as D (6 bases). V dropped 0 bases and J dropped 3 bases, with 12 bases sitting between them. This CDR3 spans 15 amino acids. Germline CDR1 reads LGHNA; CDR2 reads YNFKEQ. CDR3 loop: CASSQDLTRYYEQYF. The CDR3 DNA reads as TGTGCCAGCAGCCAAGACCTGACTAGATACTACGAGCAGTACTTC.

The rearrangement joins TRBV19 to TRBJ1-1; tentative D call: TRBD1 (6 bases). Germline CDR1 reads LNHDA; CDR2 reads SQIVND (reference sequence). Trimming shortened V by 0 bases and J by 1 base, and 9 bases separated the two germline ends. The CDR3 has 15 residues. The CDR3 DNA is TGTGCCAGTAGTATAGAGAGGACAGAGAACACTGAAGCTTTCTTT. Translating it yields CASSIERTENTEAFF.

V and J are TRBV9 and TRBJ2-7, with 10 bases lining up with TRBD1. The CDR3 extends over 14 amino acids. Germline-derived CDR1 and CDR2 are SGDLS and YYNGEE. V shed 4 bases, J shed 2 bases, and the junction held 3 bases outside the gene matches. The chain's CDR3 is CASSPGQGTYEQYF. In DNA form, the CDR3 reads TGTGCCAGCAGCCCGGGACAGGGGACCTACGAGCAGTACTTC.

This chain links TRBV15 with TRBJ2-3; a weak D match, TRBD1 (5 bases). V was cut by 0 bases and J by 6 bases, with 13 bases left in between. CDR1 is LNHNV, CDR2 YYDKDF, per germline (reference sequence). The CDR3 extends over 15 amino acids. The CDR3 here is CATSRDQGIMDTQYF. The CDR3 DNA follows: TGTGCCACCAGCAGAGACCAGGGAATAATGGATACGCAGTATTTT. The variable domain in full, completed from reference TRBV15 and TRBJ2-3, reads DAMVIQNPRYQVTQFGKPVTLSCSQTLNHNVMYWYQQKSSQAPKLLFHYYDKDFNNEADTPDNFQSRRPNTSFCFLDIRSPGLGDTAMYLCATSRDQGIMDTQYFGPGTRLTVL.

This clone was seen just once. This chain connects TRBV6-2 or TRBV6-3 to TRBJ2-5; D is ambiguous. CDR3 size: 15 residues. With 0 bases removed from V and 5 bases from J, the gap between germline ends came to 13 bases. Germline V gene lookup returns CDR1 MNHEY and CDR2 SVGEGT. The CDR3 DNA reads TGTGCCAGCAGTTACTCGAAGGTGGCAGCGGAGACCCAGTACTTC. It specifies CASSYSKVAAETQYF.

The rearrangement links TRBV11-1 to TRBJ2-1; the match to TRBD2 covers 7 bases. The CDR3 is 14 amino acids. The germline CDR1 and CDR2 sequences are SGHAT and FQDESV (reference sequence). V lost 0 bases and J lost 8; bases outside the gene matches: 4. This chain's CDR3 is CASSLAGGPYEQFF. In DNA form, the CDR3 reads TGTGCCAGCAGCTTAGCGGGAGGGCCCTATGAGCAGTTCTTC.

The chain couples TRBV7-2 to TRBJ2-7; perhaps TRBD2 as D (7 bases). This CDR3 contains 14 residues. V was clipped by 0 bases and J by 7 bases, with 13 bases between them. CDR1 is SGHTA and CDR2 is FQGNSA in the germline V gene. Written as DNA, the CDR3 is TGTGCCAGCAGCTTAGCGATGGGGGGGCGGGAGCAGTACTTC. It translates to CASSLAMGGREQYF.

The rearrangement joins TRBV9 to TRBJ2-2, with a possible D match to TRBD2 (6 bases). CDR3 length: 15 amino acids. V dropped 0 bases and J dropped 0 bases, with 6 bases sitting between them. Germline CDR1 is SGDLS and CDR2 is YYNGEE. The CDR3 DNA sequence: TGTGCCAGCAGCGTAGCGGGGGCGAACACCGGGGAGCTGTTTTTT. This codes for CASSVAGANTGELFF.

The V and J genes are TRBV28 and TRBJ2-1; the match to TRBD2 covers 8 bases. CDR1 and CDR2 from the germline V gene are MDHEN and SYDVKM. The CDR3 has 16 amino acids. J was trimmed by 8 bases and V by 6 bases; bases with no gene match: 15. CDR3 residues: CASSPWGTSTRHEQFF. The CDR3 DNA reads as TGTGCCAGCAGCCCCTGGGGGACTAGTACCCGGCATGAGCAGTTCTTC.

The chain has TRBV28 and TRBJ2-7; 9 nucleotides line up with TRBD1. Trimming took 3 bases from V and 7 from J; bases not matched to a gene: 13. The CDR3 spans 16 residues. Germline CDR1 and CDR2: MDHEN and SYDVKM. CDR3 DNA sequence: TGTGCCAGCAGTTTCCCACCCGGGACAGGGAAACGGGAGCAGTACTTC. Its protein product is CASSFPPGTGKREQYF.

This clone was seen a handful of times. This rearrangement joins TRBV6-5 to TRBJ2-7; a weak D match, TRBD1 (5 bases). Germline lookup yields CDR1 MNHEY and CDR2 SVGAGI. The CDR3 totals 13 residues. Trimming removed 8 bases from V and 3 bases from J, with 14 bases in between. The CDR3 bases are TGTGCCAGCCGGCAGGGAACCCTCTACGAGCAGTACTTC. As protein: CASRQGTLYEQYF.

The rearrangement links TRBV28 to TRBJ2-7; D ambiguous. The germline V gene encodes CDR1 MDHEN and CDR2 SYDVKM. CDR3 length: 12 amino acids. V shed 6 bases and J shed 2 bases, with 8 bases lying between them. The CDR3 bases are TGTGCCAGCAGAACGGTTCCCTACGAGCAGTACTTC. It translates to CASRTVPYEQYF.

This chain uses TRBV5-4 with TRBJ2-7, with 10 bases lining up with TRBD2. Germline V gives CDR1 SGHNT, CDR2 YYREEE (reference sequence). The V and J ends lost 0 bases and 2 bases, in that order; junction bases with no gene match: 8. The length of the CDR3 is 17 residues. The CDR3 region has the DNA TGTGCCAGCAGCTTGGCCGGGCTAGCGGGAGCTACCTACGAGCAGTACTTC. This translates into CASSLAGLAGATYEQYF.

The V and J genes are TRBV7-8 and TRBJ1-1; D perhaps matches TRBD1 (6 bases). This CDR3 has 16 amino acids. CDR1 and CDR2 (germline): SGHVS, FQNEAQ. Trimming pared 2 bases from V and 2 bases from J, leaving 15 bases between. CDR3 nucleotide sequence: TGTGCCAGCAGCTTACACGGAGGACAGAGTAACACTGAAGCTTTCTTT. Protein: CASSLHGGQSNTEAFF.

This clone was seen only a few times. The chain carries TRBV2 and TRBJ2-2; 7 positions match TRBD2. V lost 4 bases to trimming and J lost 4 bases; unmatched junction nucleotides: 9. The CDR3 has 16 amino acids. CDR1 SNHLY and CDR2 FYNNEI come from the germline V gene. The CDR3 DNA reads TGTGCCAGCAGTGGATTGCGACTAGCCCTCACCGGGGAGCTGTTTTTT. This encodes CASSGLRLALTGELFF.

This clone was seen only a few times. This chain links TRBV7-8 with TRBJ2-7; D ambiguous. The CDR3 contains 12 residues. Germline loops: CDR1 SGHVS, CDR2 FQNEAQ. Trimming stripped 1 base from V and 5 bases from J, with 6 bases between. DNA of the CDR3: TGTGCCAGCAGCTTAGGGCAGGACGAGCAGTACTTC. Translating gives CASSLGQDEQYF. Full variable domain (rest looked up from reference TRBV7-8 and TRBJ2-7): GAGVSQSPRYKVAKRGQDVALRCDPISGHVSLFWYQQALGQGPEFLTYFQNEAQLDKSGLPSDRFFAERPEGSVSTLKIQRTQQEDSAVYLCASSLGQDEQYFGPGTRLTVT.

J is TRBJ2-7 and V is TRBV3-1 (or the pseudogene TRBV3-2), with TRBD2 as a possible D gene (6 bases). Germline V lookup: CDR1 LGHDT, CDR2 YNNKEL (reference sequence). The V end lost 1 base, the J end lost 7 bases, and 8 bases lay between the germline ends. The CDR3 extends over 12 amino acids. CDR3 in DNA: TGTGCCAGCAGCCAAGCCGCGGGGGAGCAGTACTTC. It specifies CASSQAAGEQYF.

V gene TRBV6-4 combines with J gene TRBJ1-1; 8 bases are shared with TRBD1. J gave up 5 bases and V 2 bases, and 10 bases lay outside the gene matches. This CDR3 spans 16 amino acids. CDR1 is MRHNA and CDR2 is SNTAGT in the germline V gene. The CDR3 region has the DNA TGTGCCAGCAGTGACCAAAAAGACAGGGGCGGTACTGAAGCTTTCTTT. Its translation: CASSDQKDRGGTEAFF.

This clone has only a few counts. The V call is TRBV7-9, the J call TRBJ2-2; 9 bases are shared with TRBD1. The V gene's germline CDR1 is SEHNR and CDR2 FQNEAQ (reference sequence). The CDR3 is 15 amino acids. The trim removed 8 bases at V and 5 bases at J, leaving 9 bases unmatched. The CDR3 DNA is TGTGCCAGCGGACTCGGGACAGGGAGGACCGGGGAGCTGTTTTTT. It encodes CASGLGTGRTGELFF.

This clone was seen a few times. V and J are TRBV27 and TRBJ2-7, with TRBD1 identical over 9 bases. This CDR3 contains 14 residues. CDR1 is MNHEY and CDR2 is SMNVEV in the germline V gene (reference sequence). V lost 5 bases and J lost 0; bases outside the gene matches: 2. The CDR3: CASSRDRVSYEQYF. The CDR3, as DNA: TGTGCCAGCAGTCGGGACAGGGTCTCCTACGAGCAGTACTTC.

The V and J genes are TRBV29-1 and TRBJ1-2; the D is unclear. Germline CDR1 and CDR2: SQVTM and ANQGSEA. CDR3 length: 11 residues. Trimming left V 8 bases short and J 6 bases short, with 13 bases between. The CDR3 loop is CSSPGDNGYTF. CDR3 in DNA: TGCAGCTCCCCCGGGGATAATGGCTACACCTTC.